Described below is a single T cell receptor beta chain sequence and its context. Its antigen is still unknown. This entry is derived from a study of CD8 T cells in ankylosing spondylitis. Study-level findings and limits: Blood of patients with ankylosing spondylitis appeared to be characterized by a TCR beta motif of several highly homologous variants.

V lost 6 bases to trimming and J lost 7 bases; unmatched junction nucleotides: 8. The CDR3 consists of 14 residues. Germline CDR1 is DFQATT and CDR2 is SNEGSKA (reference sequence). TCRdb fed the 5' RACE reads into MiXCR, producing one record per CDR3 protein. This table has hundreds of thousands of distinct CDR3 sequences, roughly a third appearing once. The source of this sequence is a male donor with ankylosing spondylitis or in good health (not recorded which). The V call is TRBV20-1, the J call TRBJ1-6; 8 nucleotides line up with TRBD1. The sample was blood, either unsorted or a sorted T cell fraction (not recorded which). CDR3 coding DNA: TGCAGTGCAACCGGACAGGGAGGGAATTCACCCCTCCACTTT. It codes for CSATGQGGNSPLHF.